This TCR beta chain was observed in a study of T cell changes during pregnancy in multiple sclerosis. Profiling relied on immunoSEQ multiplex PCR, and the TCRdb table lists in-frame clones only, not all of them. The sample includes some 80,000 clones, roughly 93% of them seen just once. The junction had 5 bases not matched to a gene; V was cut back by 0 bases and J by 1 base. Germline V CDR1 and CDR2: MNHEY, SVGAGI. The CDR3 has 16 amino acids. V gene TRBV6-5 combines with J gene TRBJ1-1, with TRBD1 matching over 7 bases. The sequence was obtained from a female donor with multiple sclerosis, enrolled in a pregnancy study. This specimen was peripheral blood, taken in the third trimester of pregnancy. In DNA, the CDR3 is TGTGCCAGCAGTTACTCGAGCCGGGACAGGAACACTGAAGCTTTCTTT. It translates to CASSYSSRDRNTEAFF.